This entry lists 21 T cell receptor beta chains sequenced from one sample in a study of cytomegalovirus exposure and HLA in healthy donors. Primers for the PCR totalled 60 Vbeta and 13 Jbeta. Method: immunoSEQ multiplex PCR; TCRdb's copy keeps in-frame clones and lacks some. This repertoire shows around 170,000 clones, roughly 75% found once; its top ten account for less than 2%. The sequencing sample was made of PBMCs. The receptors originated from a woman under 40 in good health and CMV-seronegative.

This chain uses TRBV18 with TRBJ2-3; 11 bases line up with TRBD2. After removal of 5 bases from V and 5 bases from J, the junction contained 0 bases not matched to a gene. Germline-derived CDR1 and CDR2 are KGHSH and LQKENI. CDR3 length: 13 residues. The CDR3: CASSGTSGDTQYF. The CDR3, as DNA: TGTGCCAGCTCAGGGACTAGCGGAGATACGCAGTATTTT.

The chain couples TRBV7-9 to TRBJ2-2; 10 nucleotides line up with TRBD1. V gave up 7 bases and J gave up 6 bases; unmatched junction bases: 8. The V gene's germline CDR1 is SEHNR and CDR2 FQNEAQ (reference sequence). The CDR3 has 15 residues. This CDR3 is CASTSLTGGPGELFF. In nucleotides, the CDR3 is TGTGCCAGCACCTCTTTGACAGGGGGCCCCGGGGAGCTGTTTTTT.

This sequence joins TRBV11-2 and TRBJ2-7; 12 nucleotides match TRBD2. Germline CDR1 reads SGHAT; CDR2 reads FQNNGV. Losses at the gene ends were 3 bases for V and 3 bases for J; bases not matched to a gene: 6. The CDR3 has 16 residues. The CDR3 sequence: CASSLASGGALYEQYF. The CDR3 DNA is TGTGCCAGCAGCTTGGCTAGCGGGGGGGCCCTCTACGAGCAGTACTTC.

The chain uses TRBV15 and TRBJ1-5; D is perhaps TRBD1 (6 bases). The germline V gene encodes CDR1 LNHNV and CDR2 YYDKDF (reference sequence). This CDR3 has 15 residues. Trimming took 6 bases from V and 1 from J, leaving 13 bases between them. CDR3 protein: CATSRGGQSNQPQHF. The CDR3 nucleotides read TGTGCCACCAGTAGGGGGGGGCAGAGCAATCAGCCCCAGCATTTT.

J is TRBJ2-5 and V is TRBV6-6; 9 positions match TRBD1. This CDR3 spans 14 amino acids. V lost 6 bases and J lost 5; bases outside the gene matches: 7. Germline CDR1 is MNHNY and CDR2 is SVGAGI (reference sequence). The CDR3 sequence is CASRPTGGWETQYF. The CDR3, as DNA: TGTGCCAGCAGACCAACAGGGGGCTGGGAGACCCAGTACTTC.

This clone appeared a few times. This sequence joins TRBV5-1 and TRBJ1-4; 12 bases are shared with TRBD1. J was trimmed by 10 bases and V by 0 bases; bases with no gene match: 4. This CDR3 is 15 amino acids long. In germline, CDR1 is SGHRS, CDR2 YFSETQ. CDR3 in DNA: TGCGCCAGCAGCTTGGCCGGGACAGGGGGCGTAAAACTGTTTTTT. This translates into CASSLAGTGGVKLFF.

V and J are TRBV19 and TRBJ2-2; 7 nucleotides match TRBD1. Trimming at V came to 3 bases and at J to 5 bases, leaving 6 bases not matched to a gene. CDR3 length: 15 residues. CDR1 is LNHDA and CDR2 is SQIVND in the germline V gene (reference sequence). CDR3 DNA: TGTGCCAGTAGTATCCGCCCCAGGGGGACCGGGGAGCTGTTTTTT. This codes for CASSIRPRGTGELFF.

This clone appeared a single time. The gene calls are TRBV7-3 and TRBJ1-5; D is undetermined. The V gene lost 10 bases and the J gene lost 0 bases, with 10 bases spanning the gap. The CDR3 has 13 residues. The germline V gene has CDR1 SGHTA and CDR2 FQGTGA. CDR3 nucleotide sequence: TGTGCCACCTATAATGATAGCAATCAGCCCCAGCATTTT. It is translated as CATYNDSNQPQHF.

The chain uses TRBV7-3 and TRBJ1-6; no firm D call. V gave up 2 bases and J gave up 6 bases, with 11 bases separating them. The CDR3 length is 15 residues. The germline V gene has CDR1 SGHTA and CDR2 FQGTGA. The DNA for the CDR3 is TGTGCCAGCAGCTTAGGTAGCGGCAGTAATTCACCCCTCCACTTT. Encoded protein: CASSLGSGSNSPLHF.

The CDR3 region is CASSLEDLAGGLWGTDTQYF. CDR3 sequence (DNA): TGTGCCAGCAGCTTAGAGGATCTAGCGGGGGGGCTATGGGGCACAGATACGCAGTATTTT. The chain recombines TRBV11-2 with TRBJ2-3; 12 bases fit TRBD2. Germline values: CDR1 SGHAT, CDR2 FQNNGV. J lost 1 base, V lost 0 bases, and 11 bases had no gene match. The CDR3 is made up of 20 amino acids.

The V call is TRBV27, the J call TRBJ1-4; 7 bases line up with TRBD1. Trimming cost V 2 bases and J 3 bases; bases outside gene matches: 0. The CDR3 runs 14 residues. Germline V gene lookup returns CDR1 MNHEY and CDR2 SMNVEV (reference sequence). The CDR3, as DNA: TGTGCCAGCAGTTTAGGGACAGCTAATGAAAAACTGTTTTTT. This gives the protein CASSLGTANEKLFF.

This rearrangement joins TRBV4-3 to TRBJ2-4; 16 positions agree with TRBD2. The CDR3 runs to 19 residues. After removal of 4 bases from V and 6 bases from J, the junction contained 12 bases not matched to a gene. Germline lookup yields CDR1 LGHNA and CDR2 YSLEER. The CDR3 nucleotides are TGCGCCAGCAGCCCGTTTGCCGGGACTAGCGGGGGGGCCCCAAACATTCAGTACTTC. This translates into CASSPFAGTSGGAPNIQYF.

A note on this clone: At one end, the junction sequence differs from germline, possibly due to a read error. This chain connects TRBV6-1 to TRBJ2-7; D might be TRBD1 (5 bases). Germline CDR1 and CDR2: MNHNS and SASEGT. This CDR3 has 13 amino acids. This CDR3 reads CASSGQGMGEQCF. DNA for the CDR3: TGTGCCAGCAGTGGGCAGGGAATGGGCGAGCAGTGCTTC.

The chain recombines TRBV5-1 with TRBJ2-1; TRBD1 is a possible D gene (5 bases). Per the germline V gene, CDR1 is SGHRS and CDR2 is YFSETQ. CDR3 length equals 13 residues. The V end lost 4 bases, the J end lost 3 bases, and 8 bases lay between the germline ends. The CDR3 nucleotides read TGCGCCAGCAGCCTGGACATCTACAATGAGCAGTTCTTC. Its protein product is CASSLDIYNEQFF.

By share of the sample, this clone is medium-sized. The chain uses TRBV5-6 and TRBJ2-7; D unresolved. The V end lost 0 bases, the J end lost 1 base, and 14 bases lay between the germline ends. The CDR3 consists of 16 residues. Per the germline V gene, CDR1 is SGHDT and CDR2 is YYEEEE. The CDR3: CASSLDTANPSYEQYF. Here the CDR3 DNA reads TGTGCCAGCAGCTTGGATACAGCTAACCCTTCCTACGAGCAGTACTTC.

The chain links TRBV19 to TRBJ1-1, with TRBD1 identical over 7 bases. The V gene end was trimmed by 5 bases and the J gene end by 0 bases; junction bases not matched to a gene: 6. The CDR3 sequence is 15 residues long. CDR1 and CDR2 (germline): LNHDA, SQIVND (reference sequence). The CDR3 bases are TGTGCCAGTAGTGAGACAGGGATCATGAACACTGAAGCTTTCTTT. As protein: CASSETGIMNTEAFF.

CDR3 nucleotides: TGTGCCAGCAGTCATCAGGGAGGTCGAACTGAAGCTTTCTTT. Its protein product is CASSHQGGRTEAFF. V usage is TRBV6-4 and J usage is TRBJ1-1; possible D gene TRBD1, 5 bases. CDR3 length equals 14 residues. V dropped 5 bases and J dropped 5 bases, with 15 bases sitting between them. The germline V gene encodes CDR1 MRHNA and CDR2 SNTAGT.

This rearrangement joins TRBV10-2 to TRBJ1-2; perhaps TRBD1 as D (6 bases). The CDR3 spans 16 residues. V was cut by 3 bases and J by 7 bases, with 21 bases left in between. CDR1 and CDR2 from the germline V gene are WSHSY and SAAADI. CDR3 in DNA: TGCGCCAGCAGTGACCTCGGGGACAACCGGCTACGTGGCTACACCTTC. Its translation is CASSDLGDNRLRGYTF.

The chain links TRBV19 to TRBJ1-5; 7 bases line up with TRBD1. Germline loops: CDR1 LNHDA, CDR2 SQIVND (reference sequence). The ends lost 5 bases at V and 4 bases at J; junction bases unmatched: 11. This CDR3 comprises 16 residues. CDR3 sequence reads: CASSSRGLGLNQPQHF. In DNA, the CDR3 is TGTGCCAGTAGTTCAAGGGGGCTTGGTTTAAATCAGCCCCAGCATTTT.

The CDR3 here is CASSSIGVRGRGGFTSYEQYF. The CDR3, as DNA: TGTGCCAGCAGTTCCATCGGGGTCCGAGGGAGGGGTGGTTTCACCTCCTACGAGCAGTACTTC. The chain is built from TRBV28 and TRBJ2-7; 7 nucleotides agree with TRBD2. The CDR3 sequence is 21 residues long. The germline V gene encodes CDR1 MDHEN and CDR2 SYDVKM. V dropped 4 bases and J dropped 0; count of bases not matched to a gene: 24.

In this sample, this clone turned up once. The chain recombines TRBV5-1 with TRBJ2-5; D perhaps matches TRBD1 (6 bases). The CDR3 spans 13 residues. The V gene's germline CDR1 is SGHRS and CDR2 YFSETQ. Deletions cut 1 base from V and 4 bases from J, with 8 bases between. CDR3 coding DNA: TGCGCCAGCAGCTTGAACAGGGCAGAGACCCAGTACTTC. It encodes CASSLNRAETQYF.